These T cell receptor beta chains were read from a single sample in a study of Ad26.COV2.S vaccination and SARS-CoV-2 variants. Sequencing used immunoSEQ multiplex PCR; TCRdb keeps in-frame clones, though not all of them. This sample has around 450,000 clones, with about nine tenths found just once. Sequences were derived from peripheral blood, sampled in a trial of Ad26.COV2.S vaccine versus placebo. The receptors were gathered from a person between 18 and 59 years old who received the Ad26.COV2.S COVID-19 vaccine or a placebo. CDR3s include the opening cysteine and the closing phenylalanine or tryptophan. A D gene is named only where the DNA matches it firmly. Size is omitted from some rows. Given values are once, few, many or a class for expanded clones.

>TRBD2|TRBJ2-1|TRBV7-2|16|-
CASRHGTSGRPDEQFF
TGTGCCAGCAGACATGGGACTAGCGGGAGACCGGATGAGCAGTTCTTC
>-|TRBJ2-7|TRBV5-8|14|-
CASSWRTAVYEQYF
TGTGCCAGCAGCTGGAGGACAGCGGTCTACGAGCAGTACTTC
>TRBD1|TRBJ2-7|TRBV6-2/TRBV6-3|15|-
CASSGGQGEAYEQYF
TGTGCCAGCAGTGGCGGACAGGGGGAGGCCTACGAGCAGTACTTC
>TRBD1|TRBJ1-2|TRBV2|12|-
CATLDRASGYTF
TGTGCCACTTTGGACAGGGCGAGCGGCTACACCTTC
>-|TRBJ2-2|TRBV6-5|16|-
CASSYLTDSSTGELFF
TGTGCCAGCAGTTACTTAACCGACAGCTCCACCGGGGAGCTGTTTTTT
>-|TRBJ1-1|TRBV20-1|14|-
CSASPIPRQYEAFF
TGCAGTGCTAGTCCTATACCCAGACAGTATGAAGCTTTCTTT
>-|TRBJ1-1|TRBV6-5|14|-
CASRVSETNTEAFF
TGTGCCAGCAGGGTTTCTGAAACGAACACTGAAGCTTTCTTT
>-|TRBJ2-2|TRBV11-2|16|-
CASSLVAGWDGGELFF
TGTGCCAGCAGCTTAGTTGCAGGGTGGGATGGCGGGGAGCTGTTTTTT
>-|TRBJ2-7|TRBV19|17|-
CASSMDPNGDWSYEQYF
TGTGCCAGTAGTATGGATCCGAATGGGGACTGGTCTTACGAGCAGTACTTC
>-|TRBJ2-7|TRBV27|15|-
CASSFRGTAPYEQYF
TGTGCCAGCAGTTTTAGGGGGACGGCCCCCTACGAGCAGTACTTC
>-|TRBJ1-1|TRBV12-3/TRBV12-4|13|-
CASSNMGGTEAFF
TGTGCCAGCAGTAACATGGGAGGCACTGAAGCTTTCTTT
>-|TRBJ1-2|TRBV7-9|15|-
CASSLVGSRAYGYTF
TGTGCCAGCAGCTTAGTAGGTTCGCGGGCCTATGGCTACACCTTC
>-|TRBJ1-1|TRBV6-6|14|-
CASSLGEMNTEAFF
TGTGCCAGCAGTTTGGGAGAAATGAACACTGAAGCTTTCTTT
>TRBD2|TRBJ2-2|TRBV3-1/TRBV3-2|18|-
CASSRPQGGLANTGELFF
TGTGCCAGCAGCCGTCCCCAAGGGGGACTAGCGAACACCGGGGAGCTGTTTTTT
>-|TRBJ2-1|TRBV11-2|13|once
CASSSPSYNEQFF
TGTGCCAGCAGCTCCCCTTCCTACAATGAGCAGTTCTTC
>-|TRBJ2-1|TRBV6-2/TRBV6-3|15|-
CASTPNHRVYNEQFF
TGTGCCAGCACCCCTAACCACAGGGTCTACAATGAGCAGTTCTTC